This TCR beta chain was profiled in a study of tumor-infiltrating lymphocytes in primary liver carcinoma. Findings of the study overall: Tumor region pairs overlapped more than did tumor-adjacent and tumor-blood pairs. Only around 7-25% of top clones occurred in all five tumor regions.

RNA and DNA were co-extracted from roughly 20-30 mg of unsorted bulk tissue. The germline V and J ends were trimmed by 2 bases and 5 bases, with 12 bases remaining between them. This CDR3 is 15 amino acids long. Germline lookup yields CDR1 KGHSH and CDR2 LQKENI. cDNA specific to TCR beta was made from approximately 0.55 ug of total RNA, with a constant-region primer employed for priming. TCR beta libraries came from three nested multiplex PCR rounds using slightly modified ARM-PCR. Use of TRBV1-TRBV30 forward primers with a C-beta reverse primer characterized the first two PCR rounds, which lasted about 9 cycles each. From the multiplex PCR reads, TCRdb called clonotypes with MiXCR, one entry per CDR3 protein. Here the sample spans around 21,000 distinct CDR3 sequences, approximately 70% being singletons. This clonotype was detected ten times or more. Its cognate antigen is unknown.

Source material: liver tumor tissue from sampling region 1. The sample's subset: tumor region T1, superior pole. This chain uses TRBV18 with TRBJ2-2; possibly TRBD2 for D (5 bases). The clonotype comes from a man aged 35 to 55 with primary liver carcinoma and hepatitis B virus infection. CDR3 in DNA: TGTGCCAGCTCACCAATGGCTACGGGGACCGGGGAGCTGTTTTTT. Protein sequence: CASSPMATGTGELFF. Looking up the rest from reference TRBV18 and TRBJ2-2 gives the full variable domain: NAGVMQNPRHLVRRRGQEARLRCSPMKGHSHVYWYRQLPEEGLKFMVYLQKENIIDESGMPKERFSAEFPKEGPSILRIQQVVRGDSAAYFCASSPMATGTGELFFGEGSRLTVL.